These 26 T cell receptor beta chains were all obtained from the same sample, sequenced in a study of T cell repertoires in cytomegalovirus infection. TCRdb reprocessed the reads with MiXCR, giving one entry per CDR3 protein. The sample consists of about 830,000 distinct CDR3 sequences, approximately 32% of them appearing once. These receptors' antigens are unknown. This sample comprised cultured CD8+ T cells from PBMCs, obtained from culture after CMV antigen stimulation. The receptors shown here come from a human donor in good health (CMV status not recorded). Some clones in this sample may be carry-over from other donors' samples.

This clonotype was seen a few times. The V call is TRBV25-1, the J call TRBJ2-2; D is possibly TRBD1 (5 bases). CDR1 MGHDK and CDR2 SYGVNS come from the germline V gene. V dropped 8 bases and J dropped 4 bases, with 20 bases sitting between them. The CDR3 contains 16 residues. CDR3 DNA: TGTGCCAGCCTCCCCCGCGACACAGGCACCACCGGGGAGCTGTTTTTT. It specifies CASLPRDTGTTGELFF.

The J gene is TRBJ2-2, the V gene TRBV6-5; no reliable D call. Between the trimmed V and J ends, which lost 0 bases and 0 bases, there was a span of 5 bases. This CDR3 contains 15 residues. In germline, CDR1 is MNHEY, CDR2 SVGAGI. The CDR3 region is CASSYSWANTGELFF. The CDR3 DNA is TGTGCCAGCAGTTACTCGTGGGCGAACACCGGGGAGCTGTTTTTT.

The chain combines TRBV6-1 with TRBJ1-3, with TRBD1 identical over 9 bases. In germline, CDR1 is MNHNS, CDR2 SASEGT. Losses at the gene ends were 6 bases for V and 8 bases for J; bases not matched to a gene: 5. The CDR3 consists of 13 residues. This CDR3 reads CASRSGQGDTIYF. The CDR3 DNA reads as TGTGCCAGCAGGTCGGGACAGGGAGACACCATATATTTT.

This clonotype occurred many times. J is TRBJ2-5 and V is TRBV7-6; 9 nucleotides line up with TRBD2. The germline gives CDR1 SGHVS, CDR2 FNYEAQ. Losses at the gene ends were 2 bases for V and 5 bases for J; bases not matched to a gene: 6. The CDR3 spans 15 residues. The DNA for the CDR3 is TGTGCCAGCAGCTTACCGGGACTAGCCCGGGAGACCCAGTACTTC. Protein sequence: CASSLPGLARETQYF.

Worth noting for this clonotype: A much larger clone is a single base away; this may be a read error. The chain recombines TRBV6-5 with TRBJ1-2, with D possibly TRBD1 on 6 matching bases. Germline CDR1 is MNHEY and CDR2 is SVGAGI. Trimming stripped 6 bases from V and 3 bases from J, with 11 bases between. The CDR3 extends over 13 amino acids. CDR3 loop: CASSFGQYYGYTF. CDR3 DNA sequence: TGTGCCAGCAGCTTCGGACAGTACTATGGCTACACCTTC.

This rearrangement joins TRBV20-1 to TRBJ2-1; 12 bases fit TRBD2. Germline CDR1 and CDR2: DFQATT and SNEGSKA (reference sequence). The V segment lost 1 base and the J segment 16 bases; nucleotides outside the gene matches: 8. CDR3 length: 13 amino acids. The CDR3 DNA follows: TGCAGTGCTAGAGGGACTAGCGGGGAATGGCATTTCTTC. Amino acids: CSARGTSGEWHFF.

This clonotype has only a few counts. This chain connects TRBV7-9 to TRBJ1-6, with D hard to call. In germline, CDR1 is SEHNR, CDR2 FQNEAQ (reference sequence). Trimming took 4 bases from V and 9 from J, leaving 10 bases between them. The CDR3 spans 13 residues. The CDR3, as DNA: TGTGCCAGCAGCTCGGGCCGACGTTCACCCCTCCACTTT. It codes for CASSSGRRSPLHF.

This clonotype showed up just a few times. The chain employs TRBV27 and TRBJ2-7; 7 bases map to TRBD1. Germline CDR1 is MNHEY and CDR2 is SMNVEV (reference sequence). V gave up 11 bases and J gave up 2 bases; unmatched junction bases: 15. The CDR3 totals 15 residues. CDR3 bases: TGTGCCTCCCAAAACAAAGGACAGGTAACCTACGAGCAGTACTTC. The encoded protein is CASQNKGQVTYEQYF.

The chain carries TRBV2 and TRBJ1-2, with TRBD1 identical over 8 bases. V dropped 7 bases and J dropped 1; count of bases not matched to a gene: 5. The CDR3 totals 14 residues. CDR1 is SNHLY, CDR2 FYNNEI, per germline. As DNA, the CDR3 is TGTGCCAGCAAAATCAGGGGGCATAACTATGGCTACACCTTC. This codes for CASKIRGHNYGYTF.

This chain links TRBV7-6 with TRBJ1-5; tentatively, D is TRBD1 (5 bases). With 1 base removed from V and 5 bases from J, the gap between germline ends came to 12 bases. CDR1 SGHVS and CDR2 FNYEAQ come from the germline V gene. CDR3 size: 15 residues. CDR3 in amino acids: CASSLVWGGDQPQHF. DNA of the CDR3: TGTGCCAGCAGCTTAGTTTGGGGGGGTGATCAGCCCCAGCATTTT.

In its sample, this clonotype was seen a few times. The gene calls are TRBV27 and TRBJ1-5; unclear D gene. CDR3 length equals 17 residues. Per germline, CDR1 MNHEY and CDR2 SMNVEV (reference sequence). Trimming took off 4 bases at V and 0 bases at J, with 16 bases between the two ends. This CDR3 is CASSYGREANSNQPQHF. CDR3 in DNA: TGTGCCAGCAGTTACGGACGTGAGGCTAATAGCAATCAGCCCCAGCATTTT.

The V call is TRBV5-1, the J call TRBJ2-5; D may be TRBD2 (6 bases). CDR1 SGHRS and CDR2 YFSETQ come from the germline V gene. This CDR3 region has 13 residues. The germline V and J ends were trimmed by 0 bases and 7 bases, with 10 bases remaining between them. The CDR3 region has the DNA TGCGCCAGCAGCTTGGGAATCGGGGGGACCCAGTACTTC. Translated: CASSLGIGGTQYF. Full variable domain (outside the CDR3, taken from reference TRBV5-1 and TRBJ2-5): KAGVTQTPRYLIKTRGQQVTLSCSPISGHRSVSWYQQTPGQGLQFLFEYFSETQRNKGNFPGRFSGRQFSNSRSEMNVSTLELGDSALYLCASSLGIGGTQYFGPGTRLLVL.

The rearrangement links TRBV7-6 to TRBJ2-5, with 8 bases aligning to TRBD2. The germline V gene has CDR1 SGHVS and CDR2 FNYEAQ. The trim removed 5 bases at V and 3 bases at J, leaving 17 bases unmatched. The CDR3 loop spans 18 amino acids. The CDR3 region has the DNA TGTGCCAGCAGCCCCCCGGGACTAGATGATCGGGGGGAAGAGACCCAGTACTTC. Encoded protein: CASSPPGLDDRGEETQYF. The entire variable domain, with the rest obtained from reference TRBV7-6 and TRBJ2-5, is as follows: GAGVSQSPRYKVTKRGQDVALRCDPISGHVSLYWYRQALGQGPEFLTYFNYEAQQDKSGLPNDRFSAERPEGSISTLTIQRTEQRDSAMYRCASSPPGLDDRGEETQYFGPGTRLLVL.

As regards this clonotype: It may be a read error: a sequence one base away is much more abundant. The rearrangement links TRBV7-8 to TRBJ2-1, with 8 bases identical to TRBD2. In germline, CDR1 is SGHVS, CDR2 FQNEAQ. CDR3 length equals 15 residues. The CDR3 loop reads CASSSPGLVYNEQIF. DNA of the CDR3: TGTGCCAGCAGCTCACCGGGACTAGTGTACAATGAGCAGATCTTC. The whole variable domain, remainder taken from reference TRBV7-8 and TRBJ2-1, is GAGVSQSPRYKVAKRGQDVALRCDPISGHVSLFWYQQALGQGPEFLTYFQNEAQLDKSGLPSDRFFAERPEGSVSTLKIQRTQQEDSAVYLCASSSPGLVYNEQIFGPGTRLTVL.

This clonotype showed up many times. V usage is TRBV7-9 and J usage is TRBJ1-2; 8 bases align to TRBD1. Germline CDR1 reads SEHNR; CDR2 reads FQNEAQ (reference sequence). CDR3 length: 15 amino acids. J gave up 5 bases and V 4 bases, and 9 bases lay outside the gene matches. The CDR3 DNA is TGTGCCAGCAGCTCTGCCGGGACAGGAGATTATGGCTACACCTTC. Amino acids: CASSSAGTGDYGYTF.

This chain links TRBV27 with TRBJ2-1; 13 bases align to TRBD2. CDR1 is MNHEY and CDR2 is SMNVEV in the germline V gene (reference sequence). The ends lost 3 bases at V and 6 bases at J; junction bases unmatched: 5. This CDR3 is built from 16 residues. CDR3 in amino acids: CASSLILAGGPNEQFF. DNA for the CDR3: TGTGCCAGCAGTTTGATACTAGCGGGGGGGCCCAATGAGCAGTTCTTC.

This clonotype was observed a handful of times. This sequence joins TRBV6-1 and TRBJ1-2, with unresolved D. The CDR3 totals 11 residues. V dropped 7 bases and J dropped 8 bases, with 11 bases sitting between them. Germline V gives CDR1 MNHNS, CDR2 SASEGT. The CDR3 loop reads CASTGSWGYTF. The CDR3 DNA reads TGTGCCAGCACCGGCTCCTGGGGCTACACCTTC.

This rearrangement joins TRBV14 to TRBJ2-2, with D possibly being TRBD2 (7 bases). Germline CDR1 and CDR2: SGHDN and FVKESK. The CDR3 consists of 15 residues. V was clipped by 4 bases and J by 3 bases, with 12 bases between them. Here the CDR3 reads CASSPREGDTGELFF. The CDR3 region has the DNA TGTGCCAGCAGCCCTAGGGAGGGGGACACCGGGGAGCTGTTTTTT.

As DNA, the CDR3 is TGTGCCAGCAGCTTGGCGGGAAGCGGGGGCCCTATCCATGAGCAGTTCTTC. It translates to CASSLAGSGGPIHEQFF. The chain joins TRBV5-6 to TRBJ2-1; 8 nucleotides agree with TRBD2. The J segment lost 8 bases and the V segment lost 0 bases, leaving 13 bases of the junction unmatched. Germline V gives CDR1 SGHDT, CDR2 YYEEEE. CDR3 length: 17 residues.

This sequence joins TRBV6-2 or TRBV6-3 and TRBJ2-1; maybe TRBD1 (5 bases). Germline CDR1 reads MNHEY; CDR2 reads SVGEGT. Trimming shortened V by 7 bases and J by 11 bases, and 12 bases separated the two germline ends. The CDR3 loop spans 11 amino acids. In nucleotides, the CDR3 is TGTGCCAGCACCCAGAGGACACAGCAGTTCTTC. Its protein product is CASTQRTQQFF.

Comment on this clonotype: Since the CDR3 does not end with the conserved phenylalanine or tryptophan, this likely comes from a read error. The DNA is omitted, as the CDR3 cannot be located on it reliably, and the CDR3 follows TCRdb's listing. This chain joins TRBV4-3 and TRBJ2-7. Germline V gene data show CDR1 as LGHNA and CDR2 as YSLEER. The CDR3 extends over 9 residues, inclusive of both ends. The CDR3 sequence: CASSQYGSE.

This chain joins TRBV2 and TRBJ1-2; D gene uncertain. Trimming shortened V by 1 base and J by 8 bases, and 5 bases separated the two germline ends. Looked up from germline, CDR1 is SNHLY and CDR2 is FYNNEI. This CDR3 is built from 11 residues. The CDR3 DNA follows: TGTGCCAGCAGTGAAGTCAGCGGCTACACCTTC. This gives the protein CASSEVSGYTF. Looking up the rest from reference TRBV2 and TRBJ1-2 gives the full variable domain: EPEVTQTPSHQVTQMGQEVILRCVPISNHLYFYWYRQILGQKVEFLVSFYNNEISEKSEIFDDQFSVERPDGSNFTLKIRSTKLEDSAMYFCASSEVSGYTFGSGTRLTVV.

The genes are TRBV11-1 and TRBJ2-2, with a tentative D call TRBD2 (6 bases). CDR3 length: 14 residues. The V gene lost 5 bases and the J gene lost 7 bases, with 14 bases spanning the gap. CDR1 is SGHAT, CDR2 FQDESV, per germline (reference sequence). CDR3 amino acids: CASSPTLSGGELFF. CDR3 sequence (DNA): TGTGCCAGCAGCCCAACCCTTAGCGGCGGGGAGCTGTTTTTT.

This chain connects TRBV20-1 to TRBJ2-1; 16 positions agree with TRBD2. CDR3 length equals 17 residues. V was pared by 6 bases and J by 1 base, with 6 bases of the junction left unmatched. Germline CDR1 reads DFQATT; CDR2 reads SNEGSKA (reference sequence). The CDR3, as DNA: TGCAGTGCCATGGGACTAGCGGGGGGGAGTTCCTACAATGAGCAGTTCTTC. As protein: CSAMGLAGGSSYNEQFF.

This clonotype came up a few times. The V and J genes are TRBV12-3 or TRBV12-4 and TRBJ1-3, with unresolved D. The V end was cut by 10 bases, the J end by 3 bases, with 13 bases between. The CDR3 is 13 amino acids. CDR3 loop: CATPQGSGNTIYF. Written as DNA, the CDR3 is TGTGCCACCCCGCAAGGGAGTGGAAACACCATATATTTT.

The J gene is TRBJ1-5, the V gene TRBV6-5, with 9 bases aligning to TRBD1. The junction had 6 bases not matched to a gene; V was cut back by 6 bases and J by 9 bases. Germline-derived CDR1 and CDR2 are MNHEY and SVGAGI. This CDR3 region has 13 residues. The CDR3 bases are TGTGCCAGCAGGGTCGGACAGGGGCTGCCCCAGCATTTT. Protein product: CASRVGQGLPQHF.